This T cell receptor beta chain was captured by sequencing in a study of shared clonotypes between healthy human individuals. The CDR3 sequence is 14 residues long. Trimming at V came to 7 bases and at J to 2 bases, leaving 7 bases not matched to a gene. Germline V gives CDR1 MNHNS, CDR2 SASEGT. Assay used: immunoSEQ multiplex PCR; TCRdb lists only in-frame clones, some missing. The repertoire holds under 2,500,000 clones, with more than 90% as singletons. The specimen was naive CD4+ T cells sorted from blood. Specified subset: CD45RA+ positively selected. This rearrangement joins TRBV6-1 to TRBJ2-7; 8 bases map to TRBD2. The receptor comes from a man between 18 and 29 years old in good health. CDR3 DNA: TGTGCCAGCACCTACGTAGCGGGAACCTACGAGCAGTACTTC. Residues: CASTYVAGTYEQYF.